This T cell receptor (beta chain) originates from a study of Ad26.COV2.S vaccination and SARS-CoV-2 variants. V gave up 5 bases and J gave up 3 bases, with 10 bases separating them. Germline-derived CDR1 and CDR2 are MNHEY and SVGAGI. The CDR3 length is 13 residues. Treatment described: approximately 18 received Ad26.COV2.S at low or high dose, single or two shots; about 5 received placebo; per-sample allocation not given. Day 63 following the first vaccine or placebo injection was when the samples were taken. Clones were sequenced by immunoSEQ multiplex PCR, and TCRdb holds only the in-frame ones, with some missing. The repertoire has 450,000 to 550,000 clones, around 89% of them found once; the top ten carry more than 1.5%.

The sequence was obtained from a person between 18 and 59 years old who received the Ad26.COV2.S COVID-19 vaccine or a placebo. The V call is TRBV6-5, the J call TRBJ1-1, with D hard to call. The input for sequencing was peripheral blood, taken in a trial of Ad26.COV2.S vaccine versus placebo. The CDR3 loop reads CASSTPEDTEAFF. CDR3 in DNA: TGTGCCAGCAGTACCCCGGAGGACACTGAAGCTTTCTTT.